The 32 T cell receptor beta chains below come from one sample, sequenced in a study of T cells in Graves' hyperthyroidism and ophthalmopathy. RNA transcripts were the template for amplifying TCR beta CDR3 regions. The HTBI set primed first-round TCR CDR3 RT-PCR. TCRdb reanalysed the multiplex PCR reads using MiXCR and keeps one entry per CDR3 protein. The sample shows a few hundred thousand distinct CDR3 sequences, around 15% of them seen only once. Sequencing input: blood. These receptors originate from a woman between 45 and 65 years old with Graves' hyperthyroidism that later progressed to Graves' ophthalmopathy.

This clonotype has only a few counts. This chain's CDR3 is CSASSGQGYEQYF. The CDR3 region has the DNA TGCAGTGCTAGCTCAGGACAGGGCTACGAGCAGTACTTC. The V gene is TRBV20-1, the J gene TRBJ2-7, with 8 nucleotides matching TRBD1. Germline loops: CDR1 DFQATT, CDR2 SNEGSKA (reference sequence). The V gene end was trimmed by 3 bases and the J gene end by 3 bases; junction bases not matched to a gene: 4. The CDR3 sequence is 13 residues long.

The chain has TRBV5-5 and TRBJ2-7; the match to TRBD1 covers 10 bases. With 4 bases clipped from V and 4 bases from J, the junction kept 11 bases outside the gene matches. From germline, CDR1 is SGHKS and CDR2 YYEKEE (reference sequence). This CDR3 is 16 amino acids long. The CDR3 coding sequence is TGTGCCAGCAGCGTCGCCTGGGGACAGGGGATGTACGAGCAGTACTTC. This sequence encodes CASSVAWGQGMYEQYF.

This clonotype was counted ten times or more. This rearrangement joins TRBV2 to TRBJ2-5, with D tentatively TRBD2 (5 bases). The CDR3 is made up of 14 amino acids. V was shortened by 8 bases and J by 5 bases, with 18 bases between the two germline ends. The germline V gene has CDR1 SNHLY and CDR2 FYNNEI. CDR3 amino acids: CASGPGLQAETQYF. In nucleotides, the CDR3 is TGTGCCAGCGGTCCAGGACTCCAGGCCGAGACCCAGTACTTC.

The V gene is TRBV5-4, the J gene TRBJ2-5, with D perhaps being TRBD1 or TRBD2 (5 bases each). Trimming took off 0 bases at V and 1 base at J, with 16 bases between the two ends. Germline V CDR1 and CDR2: SGHNT, YYREEE (reference sequence). This CDR3 has 17 residues. CDR3 amino acids: CASSLALTGDLQETQYF. Written as DNA, the CDR3 is TGTGCCAGCAGCTTGGCCTTAACCGGGGACCTCCAAGAGACCCAGTACTTC. Supplemented by reference TRBV5-4 and TRBJ2-5, the full variable domain reads ETGVTQSPTHLIKTRGQQVTLRCSSQSGHNTVSWYQQALGQGPQFIFQYYREEENGRGNFPPRFSGLQFPNYSSELNVNALELDDSALYLCASSLALTGDLQETQYFGPGTRLLVL.

V usage is TRBV25-1 and J usage is TRBJ1-6; D remains unclear. The CDR3 totals 14 residues. Trimming removed 2 bases from V and 7 bases from J, with 9 bases in between. CDR1 is MGHDK and CDR2 is SYGVNS in the germline V gene. The chain's CDR3 is CASSEPVPNSPLHF. The DNA for the CDR3 is TGTGCCAGCAGTGAACCAGTCCCAAATTCACCCCTCCACTTT.

On this clonotype itself: Compared with germline, one end of the junction differs, possibly owing to a read error. The V call is TRBV19, the J call TRBJ1-5; no definite D call. CDR1 is LNHDA and CDR2 is SQIVND in the germline V gene (reference sequence). The CDR3 loop spans 14 amino acids. In DNA form, the CDR3 reads TGTGCCGGTAGTATGGCCGGGTCCAATCAGCCCCAGCATTTT. Translation: CAGSMAGSNQPQHF.

The chain is built from TRBV20-1 and TRBJ2-2, with 8 bases aligning to TRBD2. CDR3 length: 14 residues. Looked up from germline, CDR1 is DFQATT and CDR2 is SNEGSKA (reference sequence). Germline trimming cut 3 bases from V and 1 base from J; bases unmatched to any gene: 1. The CDR3: CSARAGGNTGELFF. DNA for the CDR3: TGCAGTGCTAGGGCGGGAGGGAACACCGGGGAGCTGTTTTTT.

This clonotype was detected only a few times. This rearrangement joins TRBV9 to TRBJ1-3; D is unclear. V was pared by 2 bases and J by 4 bases, with 4 bases between. This CDR3 has 12 amino acids. CDR1 and CDR2 (germline): SGDLS, YYNGEE. CDR3 sequence: CASSVEGNTIYF. The CDR3 DNA is TGTGCCAGCAGCGTCGAGGGAAACACCATATATTTT. The full variable domain, in which reference TRBV9 and TRBJ1-3 provide the parts outside the CDR3, is DSGVTQTPKHLITATGQRVTLRCSPRSGDLSVYWYQQSLDQGLQFLIQYYNGEERAKGNILERFSAQQFPDLHSELNLSSLELGDSALYFCASSVEGNTIYFGEGSWLTVV.

This clonotype was counted ten times or more. This chain connects TRBV6-1 to TRBJ2-7; D remains ambiguous. Trimming cost V 5 bases and J 2 bases, with 10 bases left between them. CDR3 size: 13 residues. Looked up from germline, CDR1 is MNHNS and CDR2 is SASEGT. CDR3 sequence (DNA): TGTGCCAGCAGTTATGCCAGAGCCTACGAGCAGTACTTC. Translated, it gives CASSYARAYEQYF.

This clonotype was seen more than once but under ten times. This chain joins TRBV12-3 or TRBV12-4 and TRBJ1-2; unclear D gene. This CDR3 has 12 residues. Trimming cost V 3 bases and J 8 bases, with 10 bases left between them. The CDR3 nucleotides are TGTGCCAGCAGTTTTATGGGTGGGGGCTACACCTTC. This translates into CASSFMGGGYTF.

This clonotype was recorded at least ten times. The rearrangement joins TRBV12-3 or TRBV12-4 to TRBJ2-7; weak D call: TRBD2 (5 bases). The V and J ends lost 9 bases and 2 bases respectively, with 11 bases between them. The CDR3 is 12 amino acids. CDR3 sequence: CASTDGTYEQYF. CDR3 bases: TGTGCCAGTACGGACGGGACCTACGAGCAGTACTTC.

The table lists this clonotype with many counts. This rearrangement joins TRBV14 to TRBJ2-3; possible D gene TRBD2, 6 bases. The CDR3 runs 16 residues. Between the trimmed V and J ends, which lost 4 bases and 4 bases, there was a span of 18 bases. The germline gives CDR1 SGHDN, CDR2 FVKESK. Here the CDR3 DNA reads TGTGCCAGCAGCCTCTCGCCGGGAGAAGGCGCAGATACGCAGTATTTT. The encoded protein is CASSLSPGEGADTQYF.

This clonotype was counted many times. V gene TRBV20-1 combines with J gene TRBJ2-7; D perhaps matches TRBD2 (6 bases). CDR1 and CDR2 (germline): DFQATT, SNEGSKA (reference sequence). The germline V and J ends were trimmed by 0 bases and 2 bases, with 14 bases remaining between them. The CDR3 sequence is 15 residues long. CDR3 protein: CSARDGSGPTYEQYF. CDR3 in DNA: TGCAGTGCTAGAGATGGAAGCGGGCCTACCTACGAGCAGTACTTC.

This clonotype was counted many times. The chain has TRBV15 and TRBJ1-5; D is perhaps TRBD1 (6 bases). The germline CDR1 and CDR2 sequences are LNHNV and YYDKDF (reference sequence). The length of the CDR3 is 15 residues. Trimming removed 11 bases from V and 0 bases from J, with 17 bases in between. CDR3 DNA sequence: TGTGCCGCGGGTCACACAGGGCCTAGCAATCAGCCCCAGCATTTT. This translates into CAAGHTGPSNQPQHF.

This clonotype has ten or more counts. The chain links TRBV11-1 to TRBJ2-3, with 8 bases that match TRBD1. The CDR3 has 15 amino acids. Germline V lookup: CDR1 SGHAT, CDR2 FQDESV (reference sequence). J lost 1 base, V lost 6 bases, and 6 bases had no gene match. The CDR3 DNA sequence: TGTGCCAGCAGTGGCGCAGGGGGCGGCACAGATACGCAGTATTTT. Translation: CASSGAGGGTDTQYF.

The chain uses TRBV6-1 and TRBJ2-7, with D perhaps matching TRBD1 (5 bases). Looked up from germline, CDR1 is MNHNS and CDR2 is SASEGT. There are 13 residues in the CDR3. The germline V and J ends were trimmed by 4 bases and 3 bases, with 10 bases remaining between them. CDR3 amino acids: CASSGQGIYEQYF. The CDR3 DNA is TGTGCCAGCAGTGGGCAGGGAATCTACGAGCAGTACTTC.

This clonotype was counted once. J is TRBJ2-5 and V is TRBV19; 8 bases align to TRBD2. The V gene's germline CDR1 is LNHDA and CDR2 SQIVND (reference sequence). This CDR3 comprises 15 residues. V lost 5 bases and J lost 4; bases outside the gene matches: 9. The CDR3 here is CASSRGGTTVETQYF. The CDR3 nucleotides read TGTGCCAGTAGTCGGGGGGGGACTACAGTAGAGACCCAGTACTTC.

The sample holds many counts of this clonotype. The chain has TRBV27 and TRBJ1-6; maybe TRBD1 (6 bases). This CDR3 is 14 amino acids long. Per germline, CDR1 MNHEY and CDR2 SMNVEV (reference sequence). Trimming shortened V by 8 bases and J by 8 bases, and 16 bases separated the two germline ends. Written as DNA, the CDR3 is TGTGCCAGCGCTCTAAGACAGGAGTATTCACCCCTCCACTTT. Protein: CASALRQEYSPLHF.

In its sample, this clonotype was seen many times. CDR3 sequence (DNA): TGCGCCAGCAGCTCCGGACGGTTCTCTGGAAACACCATATATTTT. It codes for CASSSGRFSGNTIYF. The chain uses TRBV5-1 and TRBJ1-3; D is undetermined. Germline V lookup: CDR1 SGHRS, CDR2 YFSETQ. The CDR3 contains 15 residues. The V end was cut by 3 bases, the J end by 0 bases, with 10 bases between.

This clonotype has a count of ten or more. In DNA, the CDR3 is TGTGCCAGCAGTTTAACAGGGGCACCTAACTATGGCTACACCTTC. Its translation: CASSLTGAPNYGYTF. The chain joins TRBV28 to TRBJ1-2; 7 bases are a match to TRBD1. The CDR3 spans 15 residues. V gave up 2 bases and J gave up 0 bases; unmatched junction bases: 3. The germline CDR1 and CDR2 sequences are MDHEN and SYDVKM.

This clonotype was counted ten times or more. The chain carries TRBV29-1 and TRBJ2-7; 7 bases fit TRBD2. CDR1 and CDR2 (germline): SQVTM, ANQGSEA. Trimming took 6 bases from V and 1 from J; bases not matched to a gene: 12. The CDR3 spans 15 residues. The CDR3 loop is CSVKWAGAGSYEQYF. CDR3 DNA: TGCAGCGTCAAATGGGCGGGAGCGGGATCCTACGAGCAGTACTTC.

This clonotype was detected ten times or more. The V and J genes are TRBV10-3 and TRBJ2-5, with D tentatively TRBD1 or TRBD2 (5 bases each). V was pared by 5 bases and J by 4 bases, with 11 bases between. This CDR3 spans 13 amino acids. Germline-derived CDR1 and CDR2 are ENHRY and SYGVKD. As DNA, the CDR3 is TGTGCCATCAGTCGGGACCAGGCAGAGACCCAGTACTTC. This encodes CAISRDQAETQYF.

This clonotype was seen repeatedly, ten times or more. The chain joins TRBV27 to TRBJ2-2; the match to TRBD1 covers 9 bases. V trimming: 6 bases; J trimming: 3 bases; junction bases outside the gene matches: 5. Germline CDR1 and CDR2: MNHEY and SMNVEV (reference sequence). The CDR3 is 15 residues long. CDR3 in DNA: TGTGCCAGCAGCCAATGGACAGGGGACACCGGGGAGCTGTTTTTT. Translated: CASSQWTGDTGELFF.

This clonotype showed up many times. The chain is built from TRBV29-1 and TRBJ1-2; D is undetermined. This CDR3 spans 10 amino acids. In germline, CDR1 is SQVTM, CDR2 ANQGSEA. Trimming took off 6 bases at V and 1 base at J, with 3 bases between the two ends. The DNA of the CDR3 is TGCAGCGTCGATAACTATGGCTACACCTTC. This translates into CSVDNYGYTF.

This clonotype showed up just a few times. The chain joins TRBV20-1 to TRBJ1-5, with D unclear. CDR1 is DFQATT, CDR2 SNEGSKA, per germline (reference sequence). Trimming removed 0 bases from V and 8 bases from J, with 11 bases in between. This CDR3 is 13 amino acids long. CDR3 sequence: CSAREGAGEPQHF. CDR3 DNA sequence: TGCAGTGCTAGAGAGGGTGCCGGGGAGCCCCAGCATTTT.

This clonotype has ten or more counts. The chain links TRBV6-1 to TRBJ1-3; D uncertain. The CDR3 sequence is 16 residues long. Per the germline V gene, CDR1 is MNHNS and CDR2 is SASEGT. V was trimmed by 5 bases and J by 4 bases, leaving 18 bases between them. Written as DNA, the CDR3 is TGTGCCAGCAGTACCCCGGAACTGTTTAGAGGAAACACCATATATTTT. Translation: CASSTPELFRGNTIYF.

This chain joins TRBV3-1 and TRBJ2-3; 13 bases are a match to TRBD2. The CDR3 spans 17 residues. Trimming removed 3 bases from V and 1 base from J; junction bases left unmatched: 4. The V gene's germline CDR1 is LGHDT and CDR2 YNNKEL (reference sequence). DNA of the CDR3: TGTGCCAGCAGCCAGACGGGACTAGCGGGACGCACAGATACGCAGTATTTT. It is translated as CASSQTGLAGRTDTQYF.

This clonotype was counted ten times or more. CDR3: CASSQVDRGAGELFF. The CDR3 DNA reads TGCGCCAGCAGCCAAGTGGACAGGGGTGCCGGGGAGCTGTTTTTT. The chain is built from TRBV4-1 and TRBJ2-2, with 9 bases fitting TRBD1. The germline V gene has CDR1 MGHRA and CDR2 YSYEKL. This CDR3 spans 15 amino acids. V lost 1 base and J lost 6; bases outside the gene matches: 3.

The sample holds many counts of this clonotype. V is TRBV7-9 and J is TRBJ2-3, with D possibly TRBD1 on 6 matching bases. The CDR3 extends over 15 amino acids. The V and J ends lost 4 bases and 5 bases respectively, with 16 bases between them. Germline lookup yields CDR1 SEHNR and CDR2 FQNEAQ (reference sequence). CDR3 amino acids: CASSSLLGAEDTQYF. CDR3 DNA sequence: TGTGCCAGCAGCTCCCTGCTGGGGGCGGAAGATACGCAGTATTTT.

This clonotype was counted at least ten times. The V call is TRBV25-1, the J call TRBJ1-5, with D perhaps matching TRBD1 (5 bases). Germline V gives CDR1 MGHDK, CDR2 SYGVNS. The V end lost 4 bases, the J end lost 7 bases, and 11 bases lay between the germline ends. The CDR3 totals 13 residues. Here the CDR3 reads CASSAQWGQPQHF. The CDR3 DNA sequence: TGTGCCAGCAGTGCTCAGTGGGGCCAGCCCCAGCATTTT. Complete variable domain (other parts from reference TRBV25-1 and TRBJ1-5): EADIYQTPRYLVIGTGKKITLECSQTMGHDKMYWYQQDPGMELHLIHYSYGVNSTEKGDLSSESTVSRIRTEHFPLTLESARPSHTSQYLCASSAQWGQPQHFGDGTRLSIL.

The table lists this clonotype with many counts. The V gene is TRBV30, the J gene TRBJ2-2, with TRBD1 as a possible D gene (6 bases). Trimming shortened V by 3 bases and J by 2 bases, and 7 bases separated the two germline ends. This CDR3 is 13 amino acids long. Germline V gene sequence: CDR1 GTSNPN, CDR2 SVGIG (reference sequence). The CDR3 nucleotides are TGTGCCTGGAGGGGGGCTAACACCGGGGAGCTGTTTTTT. Translation gives CAWRGANTGELFF.

The chain recombines TRBV9 with TRBJ2-1; no firm D call. The CDR3 sequence is 17 residues long. Trimming pared 3 bases from V and 0 bases from J, leaving 16 bases between. Germline CDR1 SGDLS, CDR2 YYNGEE. DNA for the CDR3: TGTGCCAGCAGCGACCACTTTAGCACTCGCTCCTACAATGAGCAGTTCTTC. Amino acids: CASSDHFSTRSYNEQFF.